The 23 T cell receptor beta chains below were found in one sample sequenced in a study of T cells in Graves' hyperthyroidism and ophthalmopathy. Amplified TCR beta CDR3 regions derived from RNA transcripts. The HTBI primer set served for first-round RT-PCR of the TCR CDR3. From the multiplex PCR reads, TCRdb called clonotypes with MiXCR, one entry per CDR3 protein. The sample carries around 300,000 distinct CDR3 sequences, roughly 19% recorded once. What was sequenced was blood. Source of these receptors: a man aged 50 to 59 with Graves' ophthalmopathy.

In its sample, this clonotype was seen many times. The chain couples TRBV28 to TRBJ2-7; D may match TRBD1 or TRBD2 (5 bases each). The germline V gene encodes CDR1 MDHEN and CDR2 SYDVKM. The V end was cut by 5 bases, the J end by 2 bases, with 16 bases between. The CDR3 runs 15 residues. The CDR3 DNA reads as TGTGCCAGCAGTGCCCCCGGGGCAGGAACCTACGAGCAGTACTTC. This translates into CASSAPGAGTYEQYF.

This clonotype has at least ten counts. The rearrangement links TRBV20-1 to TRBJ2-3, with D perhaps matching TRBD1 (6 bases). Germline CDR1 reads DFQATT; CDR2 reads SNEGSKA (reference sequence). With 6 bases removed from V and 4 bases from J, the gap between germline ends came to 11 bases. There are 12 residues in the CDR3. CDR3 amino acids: CSATGGADTQYF. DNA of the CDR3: TGCAGTGCAACTGGGGGCGCAGATACGCAGTATTTT.

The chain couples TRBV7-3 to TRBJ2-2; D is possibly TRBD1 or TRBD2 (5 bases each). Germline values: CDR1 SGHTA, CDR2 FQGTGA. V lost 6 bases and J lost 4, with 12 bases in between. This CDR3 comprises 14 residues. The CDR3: CASRGDVGTGELFF. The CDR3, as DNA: TGTGCCAGCAGGGGGGACGTGGGCACCGGGGAGCTGTTTTTT.

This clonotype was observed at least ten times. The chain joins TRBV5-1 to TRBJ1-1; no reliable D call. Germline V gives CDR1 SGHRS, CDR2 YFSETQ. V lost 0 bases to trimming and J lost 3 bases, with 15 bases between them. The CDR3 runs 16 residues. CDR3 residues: CASSLATKASDTEAFF. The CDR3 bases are TGCGCCAGCAGCTTGGCCACAAAGGCGAGCGACACTGAAGCTTTCTTT.

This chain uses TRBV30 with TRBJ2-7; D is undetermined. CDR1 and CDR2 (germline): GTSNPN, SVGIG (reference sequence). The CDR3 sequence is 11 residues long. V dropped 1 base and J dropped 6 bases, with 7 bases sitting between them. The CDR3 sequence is CAWSGRIEQYF. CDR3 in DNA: TGTGCCTGGAGTGGAAGGATCGAGCAGTACTTC.

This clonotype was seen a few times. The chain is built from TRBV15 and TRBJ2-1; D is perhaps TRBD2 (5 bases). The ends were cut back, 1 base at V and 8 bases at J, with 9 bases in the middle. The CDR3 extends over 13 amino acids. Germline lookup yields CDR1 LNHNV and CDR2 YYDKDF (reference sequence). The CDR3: CATSRVRGHEQFF. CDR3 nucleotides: TGTGCCACCAGCAGAGTAAGAGGGCATGAGCAGTTCTTC.

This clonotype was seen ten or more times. The CDR3 spells CASSLFGTGRYNEQFF. The CDR3 DNA follows: TGTGCCAGCAGCTTATTCGGGACAGGGCGGTACAATGAGCAGTTCTTC. The J gene is TRBJ2-1, the V gene TRBV7-9; 9 bases map to TRBD1. Per germline, CDR1 SEHNR and CDR2 FQNEAQ (reference sequence). V lost 2 bases, J lost 4 bases, and 6 bases stayed unmatched. CDR3 length equals 16 residues. Full variable domain (remainder filled in from reference TRBV7-9 and TRBJ2-1): DTGVSQNPRHKITKRGQNVTFRCDPISEHNRLYWYRQTLGQGPEFLTYFQNEAQLEKSRLLSDRFSAERPKGSFSTLEIQRTEQGDSAMYLCASSLFGTGRYNEQFFGPGTRLTVL.

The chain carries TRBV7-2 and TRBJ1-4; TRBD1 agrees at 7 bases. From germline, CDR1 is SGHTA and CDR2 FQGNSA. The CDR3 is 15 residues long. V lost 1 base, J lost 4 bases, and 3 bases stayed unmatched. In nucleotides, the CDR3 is TGTGCCAGCAGCTTAGTGGGACAGCGTAATGAAAAACTGTTTTTT. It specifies CASSLVGQRNEKLFF.

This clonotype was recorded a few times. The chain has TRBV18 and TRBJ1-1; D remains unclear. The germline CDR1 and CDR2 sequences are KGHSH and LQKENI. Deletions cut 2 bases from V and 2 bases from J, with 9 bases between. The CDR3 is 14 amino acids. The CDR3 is CASSPNDGNTEAFF. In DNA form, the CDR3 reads TGTGCCAGCTCACCAAACGACGGCAACACTGAAGCTTTCTTT.

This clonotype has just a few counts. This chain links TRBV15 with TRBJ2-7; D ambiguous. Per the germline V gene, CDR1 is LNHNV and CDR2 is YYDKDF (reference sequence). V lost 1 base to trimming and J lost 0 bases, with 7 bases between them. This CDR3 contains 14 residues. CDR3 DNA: TGTGCCACCAGCAGAGCCGGTAGCTCCTACGAGCAGTACTTC. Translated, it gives CATSRAGSSYEQYF.

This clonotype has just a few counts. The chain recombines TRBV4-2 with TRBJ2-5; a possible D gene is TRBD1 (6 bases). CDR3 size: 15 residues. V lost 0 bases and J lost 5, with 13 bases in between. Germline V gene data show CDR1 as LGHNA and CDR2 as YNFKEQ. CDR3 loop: CASSQDFGQGETQYF. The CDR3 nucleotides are TGTGCCAGCAGCCAAGATTTTGGTCAGGGGGAGACCCAGTACTTC.

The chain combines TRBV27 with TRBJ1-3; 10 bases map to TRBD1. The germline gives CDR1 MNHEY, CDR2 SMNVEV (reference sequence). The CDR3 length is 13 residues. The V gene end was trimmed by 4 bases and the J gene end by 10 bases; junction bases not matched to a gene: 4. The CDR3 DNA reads TGTGCCAGCAGTTCGACAGGGGGCATGACCATATATTTT. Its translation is CASSSTGGMTIYF.

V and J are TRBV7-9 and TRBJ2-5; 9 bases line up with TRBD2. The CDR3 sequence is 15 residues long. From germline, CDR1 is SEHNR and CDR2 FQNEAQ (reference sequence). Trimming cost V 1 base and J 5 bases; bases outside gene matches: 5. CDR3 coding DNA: TGTGCCAGCAGCTTAGGACGGACTAGCGCGGAGACCCAGTACTTC. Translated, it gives CASSLGRTSAETQYF.

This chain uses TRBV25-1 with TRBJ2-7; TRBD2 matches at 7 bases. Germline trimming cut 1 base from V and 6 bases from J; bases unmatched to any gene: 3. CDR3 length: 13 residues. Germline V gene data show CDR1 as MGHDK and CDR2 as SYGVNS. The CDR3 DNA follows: TGTGCCAGCAGTGAATTGGGGGGGGGCGAGCAGTACTTC. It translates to CASSELGGGEQYF.

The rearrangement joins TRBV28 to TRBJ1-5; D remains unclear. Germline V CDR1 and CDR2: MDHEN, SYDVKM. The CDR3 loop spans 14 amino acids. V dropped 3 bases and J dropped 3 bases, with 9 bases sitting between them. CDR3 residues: CASSFAGFNQPQHF. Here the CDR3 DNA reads TGTGCCAGCAGTTTTGCGGGGTTCAATCAGCCCCAGCATTTT.

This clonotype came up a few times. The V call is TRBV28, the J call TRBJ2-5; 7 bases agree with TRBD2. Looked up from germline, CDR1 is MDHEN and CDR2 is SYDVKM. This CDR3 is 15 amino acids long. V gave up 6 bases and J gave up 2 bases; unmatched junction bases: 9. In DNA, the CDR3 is TGTGCCAGCAGACCACCACTAGCGAGACAAGAGACCCAGTACTTC. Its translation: CASRPPLARQETQYF.

The CDR3 DNA reads TGTGCCAGCAGCCGTGGACTAGCGGGAGACGGGACCGGGGAGCTGTTTTTT. The encoded protein is CASSRGLAGDGTGELFF. This chain uses TRBV28 with TRBJ2-2; 13 bases are shared with TRBD2. CDR3 length: 17 residues. The V segment lost 6 bases and the J segment 5 bases; nucleotides outside the gene matches: 9. Germline-derived CDR1 and CDR2 are MDHEN and SYDVKM. Using reference TRBV28 and TRBJ2-2 for the parts outside the CDR3, the full variable domain is DVKVTQSSRYLVKRTGEKVFLECVQDMDHENMFWYRQDPGLGLRLIYFSYDVKMKEKGDIPEGYSVSREKKERFSLILESASTNQTSMYLCASSRGLAGDGTGELFFGEGSRLTVL.

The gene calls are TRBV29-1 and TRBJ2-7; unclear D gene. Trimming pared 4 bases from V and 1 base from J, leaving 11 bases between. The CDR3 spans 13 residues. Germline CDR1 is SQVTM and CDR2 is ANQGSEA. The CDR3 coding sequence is TGCAGCGTTGCTACTCGCCTTTCCTACGAGCAGTACTTC. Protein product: CSVATRLSYEQYF.

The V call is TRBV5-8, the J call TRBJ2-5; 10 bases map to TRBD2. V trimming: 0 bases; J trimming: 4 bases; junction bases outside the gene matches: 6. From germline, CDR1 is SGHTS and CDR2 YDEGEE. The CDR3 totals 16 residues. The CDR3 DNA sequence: TGTGCCAGCAGCTTGGCAATAGCGGGAGGCGGAGAGACCCAGTACTTC. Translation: CASSLAIAGGGETQYF.

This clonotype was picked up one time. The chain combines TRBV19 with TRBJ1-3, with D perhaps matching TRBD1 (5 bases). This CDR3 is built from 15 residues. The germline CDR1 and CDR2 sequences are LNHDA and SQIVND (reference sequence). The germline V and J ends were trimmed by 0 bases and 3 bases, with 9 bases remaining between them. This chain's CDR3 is CASSIEGTLGNTIYF. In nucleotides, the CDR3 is TGTGCCAGTAGTATAGAAGGGACCCTTGGAAACACCATATATTTT.

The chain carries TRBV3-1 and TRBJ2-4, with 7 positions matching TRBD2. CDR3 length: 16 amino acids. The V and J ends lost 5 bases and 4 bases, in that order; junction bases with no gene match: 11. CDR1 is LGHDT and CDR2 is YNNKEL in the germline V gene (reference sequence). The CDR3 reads CASSTTPSGMKNIQYF. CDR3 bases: TGTGCCAGCAGCACAACTCCTAGCGGAATGAAAAACATTCAGTACTTC.

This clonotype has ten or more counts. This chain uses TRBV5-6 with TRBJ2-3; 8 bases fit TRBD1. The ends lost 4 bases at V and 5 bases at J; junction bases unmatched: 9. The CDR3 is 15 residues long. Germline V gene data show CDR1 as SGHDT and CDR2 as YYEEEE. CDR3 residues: CASSPGGQVRDTQYF. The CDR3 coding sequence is TGTGCCAGCAGCCCAGGGGGACAGGTCAGAGATACGCAGTATTTT.

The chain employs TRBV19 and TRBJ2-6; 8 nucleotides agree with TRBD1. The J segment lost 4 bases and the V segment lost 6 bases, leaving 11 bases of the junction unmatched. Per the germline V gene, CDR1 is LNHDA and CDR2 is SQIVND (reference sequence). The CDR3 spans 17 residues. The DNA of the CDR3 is TGTGCCAGTAGGGCTGGTCGACAGGGGTTCGGGGCCAACGTCCTGACTTTC. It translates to CASRAGRQGFGANVLTF.